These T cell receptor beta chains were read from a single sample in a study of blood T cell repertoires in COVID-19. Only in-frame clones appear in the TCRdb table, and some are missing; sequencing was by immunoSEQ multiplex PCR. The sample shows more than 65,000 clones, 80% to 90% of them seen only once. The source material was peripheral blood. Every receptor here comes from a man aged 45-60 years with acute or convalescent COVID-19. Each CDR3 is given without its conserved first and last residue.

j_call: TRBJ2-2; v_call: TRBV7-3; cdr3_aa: ASSLRGGRAGELF
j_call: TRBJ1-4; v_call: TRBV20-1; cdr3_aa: SASLAGMKEKLF
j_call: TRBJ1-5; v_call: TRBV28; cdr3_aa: ASSLNPGTNQPQH
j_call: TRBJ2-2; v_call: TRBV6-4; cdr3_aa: ASRTELTGELF
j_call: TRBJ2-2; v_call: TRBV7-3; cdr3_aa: ASSLTQAGELF
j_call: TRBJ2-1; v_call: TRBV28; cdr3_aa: ASSSRTDWNEQF
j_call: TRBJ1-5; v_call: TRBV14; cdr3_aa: ASSEAGVQPQH
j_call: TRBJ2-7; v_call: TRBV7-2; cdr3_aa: ASSLDRRGEQY
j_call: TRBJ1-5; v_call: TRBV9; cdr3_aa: ASSQAVGNQPQH
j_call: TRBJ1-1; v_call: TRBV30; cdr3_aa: AWSSGGRNTEAF
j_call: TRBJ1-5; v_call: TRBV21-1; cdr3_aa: ASSKIRDRPNSNQPQH
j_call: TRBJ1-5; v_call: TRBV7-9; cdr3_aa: ASSLAQVNQPQH
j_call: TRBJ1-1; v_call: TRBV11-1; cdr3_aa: ASSQPDRAFTEAF
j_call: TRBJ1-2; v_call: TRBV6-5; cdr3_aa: ASSYSKNWVGDGYT